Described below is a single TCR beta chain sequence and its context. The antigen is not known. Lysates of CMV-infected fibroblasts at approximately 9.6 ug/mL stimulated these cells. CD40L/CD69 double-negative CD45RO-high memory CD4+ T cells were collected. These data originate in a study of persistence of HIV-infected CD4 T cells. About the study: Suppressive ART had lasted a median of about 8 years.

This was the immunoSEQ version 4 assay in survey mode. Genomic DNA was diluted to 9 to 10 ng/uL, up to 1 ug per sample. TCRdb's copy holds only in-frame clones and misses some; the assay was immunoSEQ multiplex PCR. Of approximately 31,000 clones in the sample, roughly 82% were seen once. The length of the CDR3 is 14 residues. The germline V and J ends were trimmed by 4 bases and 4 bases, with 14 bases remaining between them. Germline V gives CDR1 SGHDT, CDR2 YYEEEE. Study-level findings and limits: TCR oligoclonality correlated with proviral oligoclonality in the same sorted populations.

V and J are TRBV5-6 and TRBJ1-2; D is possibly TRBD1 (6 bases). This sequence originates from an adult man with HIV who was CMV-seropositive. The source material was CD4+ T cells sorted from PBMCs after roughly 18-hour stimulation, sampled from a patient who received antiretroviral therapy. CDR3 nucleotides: TGTGCCAGCAGCACCAACAGGGACGTCTATGGCTACACCTTC. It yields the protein CASSTNRDVYGYTF.